This entry lists 18 T cell receptor beta chains sequenced from one sample in a study of blood T cells in healthy people across ages. Then a second PCR, running roughly 7 to 11 cycles, was carried out with a sample-barcoded 5' primer and a J-beta primer mix. TCRdb analysed the 5' RACE reads with MiXCR anew, one entry per CDR3 protein. The sample carries about a million distinct CDR3 sequences, more than 30% recorded once. Sequenced: blood. The receptors were sampled from a man between 18 and 35 years old in good health.

CDR3 nucleotides: TGTGCCAGCAGCTTCATCGGACCTGACACTGAAGCTTTCTTT. Translating it yields CASSFIGPDTEAFF. The V call is TRBV5-4, the J call TRBJ1-1; D is unclear. The germline V and J ends were trimmed by 2 bases and 3 bases, with 11 bases remaining between them. Germline loops: CDR1 SGHNT, CDR2 YYREEE (reference sequence). The CDR3 spans 14 residues. The complete variable domain, with remaining parts taken from reference TRBV5-4 and TRBJ1-1, reads ETGVTQSPTHLIKTRGQQVTLRCSSQSGHNTVSWYQQALGQGPQFIFQYYREEENGRGNFPPRFSGLQFPNYSSELNVNALELDDSALYLCASSFIGPDTEAFFGQGTRLTVV.

J is TRBJ1-2 and V is TRBV14; no reliable D call. The CDR3 loop spans 13 amino acids. Deletions cut 1 base from V and 7 bases from J, with 10 bases between. CDR1 and CDR2 (germline): SGHDN, FVKESK. CDR3 amino acids: CASSQGRSGGYTF. The CDR3 DNA sequence: TGTGCCAGCAGCCAAGGTCGCTCAGGTGGCTACACCTTC. The variable domain in full, completed from reference TRBV14 and TRBJ1-2, reads EAGVTQFPSHSVIEKGQTVTLRCDPISGHDNLYWYRRVMGKEIKFLLHFVKESKQDESGMPNNRFLAERTGGTYSTLKVQPAELEDSGVYFCASSQGRSGGYTFGSGTRLTVV.

This clonotype is a singleton in its sample. The gene calls are TRBV18 and TRBJ1-1; TRBD1 might be the D (6 bases). Trimming took off 0 bases at V and 4 bases at J, with 9 bases between the two ends. Germline CDR1 and CDR2: KGHSH and LQKENI. The CDR3 is 14 residues long. The CDR3 protein is CASSPPGASTEAFF. The CDR3 region has the DNA TGTGCCAGCTCACCACCGGGGGCTAGCACTGAAGCTTTCTTT. Looking up the rest from reference TRBV18 and TRBJ1-1 gives the full variable domain: NAGVMQNPRHLVRRRGQEARLRCSPMKGHSHVYWYRQLPEEGLKFMVYLQKENIIDESGMPKERFSAEFPKEGPSILRIQQVVRGDSAAYFCASSPPGASTEAFFGQGTRLTVV.

This clonotype was counted at least ten times. The V and J genes are TRBV7-2 and TRBJ2-3; D gene unclear. Per germline, CDR1 SGHTA and CDR2 FQGNSA. There are 14 residues in the CDR3. Trimming cost V 1 base and J 2 bases, with 7 bases left between them. The DNA of the CDR3 is TGTGCCAGCAGCTTAGGGATTACCACAGATACGCAGTATTTT. Its protein is CASSLGITTDTQYF.

This clonotype has ten or more counts. The rearrangement uses TRBV29-1 and TRBJ1-2; D not resolved. The germline gives CDR1 SQVTM, CDR2 ANQGSEA. This CDR3 comprises 11 residues. With 3 bases removed from V and 4 bases from J, the gap between germline ends came to 6 bases. In DNA, the CDR3 is TGCAGCGTTGAGTACTCCTATGGCTACACCTTC. It specifies CSVEYSYGYTF.

This chain joins TRBV9 and TRBJ2-7; D not resolved. Looked up from germline, CDR1 is SGDLS and CDR2 is YYNGEE. This CDR3 has 15 residues. The V and J ends lost 4 bases and 1 base respectively, with 15 bases between them. The CDR3 is CASSPRMTFSYEQYF. In DNA form, the CDR3 reads TGTGCCAGCAGCCCACGGATGACCTTTTCCTACGAGCAGTACTTC.

Concerning this clonotype: At one boundary the junction diverges from the germline segment, which might be a read error. This chain joins TRBV20-1 and TRBJ1-1, with TRBD1 as a possible D gene (6 bases). CDR1 and CDR2 (germline): DFQATT, SNEGSKA (reference sequence). The CDR3 is made up of 13 amino acids. CDR3 residues: CSAQGYENTEVFF. The CDR3 DNA follows: TGCAGTGCCCAGGGGTACGAGAACACTGAAGTTTTCTTT.

This clonotype has more than one count but fewer than ten. The chain uses TRBV3-1 and TRBJ1-2, with D unresolved. Trimming stripped 0 bases from V and 4 bases from J, with 9 bases between. The CDR3 totals 14 residues. CDR1 LGHDT and CDR2 YNNKEL come from the germline V gene (reference sequence). The CDR3 DNA follows: TGTGCCAGCAGCCAAGATAGAACAGTCTATGGCTACACCTTC. Residues: CASSQDRTVYGYTF.

The chain is built from TRBV5-1 and TRBJ1-1; TRBD1 might be the D (6 bases). The V gene lost 4 bases and the J gene lost 1 base, with 14 bases spanning the gap. Germline CDR1 and CDR2: SGHRS and YFSETQ. The CDR3 spans 15 residues. CDR3 protein: CASSPTTGWNTEAFF. The CDR3 DNA reads TGCGCCAGCAGCCCCACGACAGGATGGAACACTGAAGCTTTCTTT.

V and J are TRBV4-2 and TRBJ1-2; D might be TRBD1 (5 bases). Germline CDR1 LGHNA, CDR2 YNFKEQ. CDR3 length: 15 residues. V was clipped by 3 bases and J by 8 bases, with 19 bases between them. The CDR3 region has the DNA TGTGCCAGCAGCCAGGACAAAAACTCCTACGGGGGCTACACCTTC. Translating it yields CASSQDKNSYGGYTF.

V is TRBV27 and J is TRBJ2-7; 11 nucleotides align to TRBD2. CDR1 and CDR2 from the germline V gene are MNHEY and SMNVEV (reference sequence). The CDR3 contains 15 residues. Unmatched junction bases numbered 11, after V lost 6 bases and J lost 7 bases. Here the CDR3 DNA reads TGTGCCAGCAGCCTTAGCGGGGGGGAGTACAATGAGCAGTACTTC. This gives the protein CASSLSGGEYNEQYF.

To note about this clonotype: A much more abundant neighbour one base away suggests this may be a read error. The V call is TRBV9, the J call TRBJ2-5; the D is unclear. In germline, CDR1 is SGDLS, CDR2 YYNGEE. CDR3 length: 13 amino acids. The CDR3 region is CVSSETPTETQYF. CDR3 nucleotides: TGTGTCAGCAGCGAGACACCAACGGAGACCCAGTACTTC.

The chain joins TRBV11-1 to TRBJ2-3, with 10 bases that match TRBD2. J lost 4 bases, V lost 4 bases, and 20 bases had no gene match. Germline CDR1 and CDR2: SGHAT and FQDESV (reference sequence). The CDR3 loop spans 20 amino acids. The CDR3 reads CASSSPPGTSDRPTPDTQYF. For the CDR3, the DNA is TGTGCCAGCAGCTCGCCCCCCGGGACTAGCGACCGACCCACCCCAGATACGCAGTATTTT.

The V gene is TRBV6-5, the J gene TRBJ1-2, with TRBD1 as a possible D gene (5 bases). Germline V gene lookup returns CDR1 MNHEY and CDR2 SVGAGI. This CDR3 spans 14 amino acids. Trimming shortened V by 5 bases and J by 8 bases, and 18 bases separated the two germline ends. CDR3 protein: CASSRSVAAGGYTF. DNA for the CDR3: TGTGCCAGCAGTCGGTCGGTGGCAGCAGGGGGCTACACCTTC.

This clonotype was seen only a few times. The chain is built from TRBV6-8 and TRBJ1-6; TRBD1 might be the D (5 bases). This CDR3 is 17 amino acids long. Per germline, CDR1 MNHGY and CDR2 SAAAGT. V gave up 2 bases and J gave up 0 bases, with 11 bases separating them. CDR3: CASSYGKGPSYNSPLHF. CDR3 in DNA: TGTGCCAGCAGTTACGGAAAGGGGCCCTCCTATAATTCACCCCTCCACTTT.

This chain connects TRBV6-2 or TRBV6-3 to TRBJ2-3, with a possible D match to TRBD2 (6 bases). V lost 3 bases to trimming and J lost 2 bases, with 18 bases between them. Germline CDR1 is MNHEY and CDR2 is SVGEGT. This CDR3 region has 17 residues. CDR3 amino acids: CASSYPVAGSYTDTQYF. In DNA form, the CDR3 reads TGTGCCAGCAGTTATCCGGTCGCGGGATCATACACAGATACGCAGTATTTT.

This rearrangement joins TRBV12-3 or TRBV12-4 to TRBJ2-3, with 8 positions matching TRBD2. Trimming removed 2 bases from V and 2 bases from J; junction bases left unmatched: 6. The CDR3 sequence is 16 residues long. CDR3 in amino acids: CASSLRGGQVTDTQYF. In DNA form, the CDR3 reads TGTGCCAGCAGTTTACGGGGGGGCCAGGTCACAGATACGCAGTATTTT.

This chain uses TRBV5-1 with TRBJ1-2; D is unresolved. The CDR3 loop spans 17 amino acids. V was pared by 1 base and J by 0 bases, with 16 bases between. Per the germline V gene, CDR1 is SGHRS and CDR2 is YFSETQ. CDR3 DNA: TGCGCCAGCAGCTTGATTTATATTGGTACCGCTAACTATGGCTACACCTTC. As protein: CASSLIYIGTANYGYTF. Complete variable domain (other parts from reference TRBV5-1 and TRBJ1-2): KAGVTQTPRYLIKTRGQQVTLSCSPISGHRSVSWYQQTPGQGLQFLFEYFSETQRNKGNFPGRFSGRQFSNSRSEMNVSTLELGDSALYLCASSLIYIGTANYGYTFGSGTRLTVV.